Sequencing of this T cell receptor (beta chain) was carried out in a study of cytomegalovirus exposure and HLA in healthy donors (dated by TCRdb to 2015 to 2018). In terms of the full investigation: An earlier analysis of roughly 630 of the donors reported about 250 Gb of sequence data and more than 90 million unique TCR beta sequences from around 200 million T cells. To predict cytomegalovirus infection status, the study brought together high-throughput TCR immunosequencing, statistical association of individual TCRs with disease status, and machine learning. Donor age, sex, ethnicity and CMV serostatus were collected together with the repertoire data. Every repertoire in the discovery cohort had been generated on one and the same sequencing platform. Of the 350 to 450 genotyped donors, 81% were placed in the genetic ancestry cluster associated with self-reported Caucasian donors. The aim of the study was to test whether cataloging public T cell receptors could identify signatures of past pathogen exposure. A handful of DR-DQ haplotypes were handled as single units for association and clustering because linkage in the cohort was strong. Using immunosequencing, the study profiled T cell repertoires from 666 subjects and related those repertoires to cytomegalovirus serostatus. A later genetic analysis took genome-wide SNP genotypes for about three fifths of the 666 donors and used that subset as a discovery cohort. The number of typed donors differed by locus: about 620-640 for A, B, C, DRB1 and DQB1; 500 to 550 for DQA1; 606 for DPA1; and roughly 470 for DPB1. The later analysis used no new phenotypic data to find candidate immune exposures, relying instead on TCR beta sequences and their occurrence across donors. HLA typing covered class I and class II loci at four-digit resolution. In addition to the first cohort of about 650 subjects, a separate validation cohort of approximately 130 different subjects was used. In a later analysis, previously published TCR beta repertoires from several hundred donors were re-analyzed and high-resolution HLA genotyping was added so that TCR occurrence patterns could be studied. Among about 400 genotyped donors of the cohort, an average of approximately 240,000 unique TCR beta nucleotide sequences was sequenced per donor, of which about 18% were non-productive. An earlier analysis of 587 of the donors used high-throughput TCR beta sequencing to judge whether each TCR beta V gene segment behaved as functional or pseudogenic. An early release covering just under 650 HLA-typed donors comprised about 300 gigabases of sequencing data and 85 million or so unique TCR sequences.

Concerning this clone itself: Its antigen is currently not known. No much larger clone is present one base from it, and per-base qualities are unavailable.

Library method: the immunoSEQ multiplex PCR assay. The multiplex PCR relied on a mix of 60 forward primers for TCR Vbeta segments and 13 reverse primers for TCR Jbeta segments. The CDR3 region of rearranged TCR beta genes was amplified from genomic DNA with a multiplex PCR assay. Amplified TCR beta libraries were sequenced as 87-base-pair reads on the Illumina HiSeq System. As for the original processing: A later analysis tallied approximately 87 million unique TCR beta chains across the 550 to 850 repertoires, and 10 million to 11 million of those chains were shared by two or more donors. A nearest-neighbor algorithm error-corrected the raw reads and collapsed the reads into unique sequences, merging closely related sequences to remove PCR and sequencing errors. CDR3 sequences were aligned to IMGT reference sequences to assign V, D and J gene segments. For a sequence to be retained, at least a six-nucleotide match to both a V gene segment and a J gene segment was required. A rearrangement was called productive if the CDR3 had no stop codons and remained in frame with V and J, and every other rearrangement was called non-productive. CDR3 was defined by IMGT convention, running from the second conserved V-encoded cysteine to the conserved J-encoded phenylalanine. The earlier analysis of 550 to 650 of the donors excluded any sequence lacking an unambiguous match to a single V gene segment. An earlier analysis of about 600 of the donors called V segments functional above 56.7% productive rearrangements and segregating when the between-donor standard deviation exceeded 5%. A statistical classification framework was built for diagnosing cytomegalovirus status from the catalog of TCR beta chain sequences. A later analysis assigned V and J genes by comparing TCR nucleotide sequences with IMGT/GENE-DB human TR gene sequences. A later analysis assigned CDR3 sequences and most-parsimonious VDJ recombination scenarios with the TCRdist pipeline. A later analysis defined each TCR beta chain by its CDR3 amino acid sequence plus V-gene family, and excluded reads lacking a unique V-gene family. In a later analysis, some 600 highly shared, low-generation-probability nucleotide sequences were removed to address suspected cross-contamination and a sequencing artifact. In a later analysis, a clonal expansion index was calculated for each public chain from normalized within-repertoire ranks of inferred template counts. Generation probabilities in a later analysis came from a VDJ recombination model fitted to out-of-frame rearrangements, and those results were checked against IGoR. In a later analysis, TCR-TCR, TCR-HLA and TCR-CMV co-occurrence was scored with hypergeometric tests, and a repertoire-size bias correction was applied to TCR pairs. False discovery rates were estimated in a later analysis by permuting HLA or CMV assignments 20 times. A later analysis grouped co-occurring TCRs with DBSCAN, adding TCRdist sequence similarity when clustering within HLA-allele-positive subsets. Repertoires with fewer than 30,000 or more than 120,000 public chains, plus five repertoires with anomalous nucleotide sharing, were excluded from co-occurrence clustering. TCRdb re-hosts the immuneACCESS table, in-frame sequences only. Its copies lack some clones; in the studies checked, an unresolved V gene accounts for under half of them, and the cause for the rest is not known. V and J calls and clone size are as listed in that table; D and trimming were resolved from the DNA. This sample gives 85,000 to 100,000 clones in total; about 78% of them show up just once. The ten largest make up approximately 4% of the sample.

General conclusions and limits of the study: Strong co-occurrence of HLA alleles, especially DR and DQ, made assigning TCR associations to individual alleles difficult. Only TCR beta chains were sequenced in this cohort, and the absence of alpha or paired-chain data limited detectable features. A later genetic analysis reported fewer N-insertions in productive TCRs among donors in an Asian-associated ancestry cluster than the approximately 670-donor mean. The presence/absence analyses assumed that sequencing depth was roughly uniform across donors, and that assumption may not be true. According to a later analysis, most CMV-associated TCR beta chains appeared to be HLA-restricted, and the HLA associations seemed to be driven largely by CMV exposure. In a later analysis, HLA-associated TCR beta chains were found to be more clonally expanded and to have lower generation probabilities than equally common non-associated chains. Because HLA typing was unavailable for some donors at each locus, only the typed subset was used in association tests. The earlier analysis of about 600 of the donors excluded 15 to 20 rarely observed V segments, including chromosome 9 orphons, because counts were too low. A further reported finding was that TCR beta sequences accurately predicted the HLA-A and HLA-B alleles for most subjects in the first cohort. The authors suggested that the approach could potentially be generalized to other disease states and immunological phenotypes. In the study, about 150 TCR beta chains were listed as associated with cytomegalovirus. In a later analysis, around 17,000 TCR beta sequences were associated with specific HLA alleles at a false discovery rate of 0.05. Because the 87-base-pair reads could not distinguish some IMGT-functional V segments, including TRBV6-2 and TRBV6-3, those segments were excluded. Cytomegalovirus status was reported to be diagnosed by the classifier with high specificity and sensitivity in both the original and validation cohorts. A later analysis reported that several top co-occurrence clusters appeared linked to parvovirus B19, influenza, CMV and Epstein-Barr virus. Linkage disequilibrium might explain the correlated functional status among segregating V segments, but an unknown experimental factor could not be excluded. A later genetic analysis associated a missense DCLRE1C variant with V-gene and J-gene trimming of TCR beta chains, and an independent cohort replicated the association. In vitro tests confirmed that three of the cytomegalovirus-associated TCR beta chains recognize cytomegalovirus antigens. An earlier analysis of approximately 540 of the donors showed that most TCR beta V segments appeared in productive rearrangements either about 87% or about 30% of the time, which broadly matched IMGT annotations. Most TCR sequences were observed very rarely across donors, whereas some public TCRs were present in many individuals. In a later analysis, the rate of TCR association differed among HLA loci, with DRB1 alleles having the most associated TCRs and HLA-C alleles having the fewest. The only immune exposure information available for the cohort was CMV serostatus. A cluster of highly shared sequence variants was judged likely to be a technical artifact of the sequencing pipeline.

The cohort consisted of approximately 670 healthy bone marrow donors. At the time of sampling, every cohort member was nominally healthy, though immune exposures that went unrecorded were likely present. The donor tested CMV seropositive, placing the donor among the 289 seropositive members of the cohort. A peripheral blood sample was collected from each donor, and TCR beta sequencing was performed on peripheral blood mononuclear cells. The Qiagen DNeasy Blood Extraction Kit was used to extract genomic DNA from the blood cell samples. CDR1 is given as MDHEN and CDR2 as SYDVKM, both from the germline V gene. Compared with germline, V lacks 5 bases and J lacks 15 bases; bases without a gene match: 7. The CDR3 numbers 11 residues from cysteine through phenylalanine. The only DNA kept is the CDR3, 33 bases in frame from the first base.

This TCR came from a woman in her 40s in good health and CMV-seropositive. The sample was PBMCs. The chain couples TRBV28 to TRBJ2-1; TRBD1 fits 7 bases in the junction. The DNA sequence follows: TGTGCCAGCAGTGCGACAGGGTCTCGGTTCTTC. It is translated as CASSATGSRFF.